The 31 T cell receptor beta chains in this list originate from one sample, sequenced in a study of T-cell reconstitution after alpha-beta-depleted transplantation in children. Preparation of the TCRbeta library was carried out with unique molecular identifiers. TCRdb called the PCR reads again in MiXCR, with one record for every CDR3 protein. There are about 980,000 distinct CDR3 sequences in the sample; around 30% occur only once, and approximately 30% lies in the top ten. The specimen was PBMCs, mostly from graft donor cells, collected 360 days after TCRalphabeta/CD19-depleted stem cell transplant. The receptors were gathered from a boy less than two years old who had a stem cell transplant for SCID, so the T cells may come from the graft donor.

The CDR3 bases are TGTGCCAGCAGCTTAGTTTTTGTGGGTTTGCGGGGGATCACAGATACGCAGTATTTT. It codes for CASSLVFVGLRGITDTQYF. The chain is built from TRBV7-8 and TRBJ2-3; the match to TRBD2 covers 7 bases. The CDR3 has 19 amino acids. Trimming at V came to 1 base and at J to 2 bases, leaving 15 bases not matched to a gene. Germline-derived CDR1 and CDR2 are SGHVS and FQNEAQ.

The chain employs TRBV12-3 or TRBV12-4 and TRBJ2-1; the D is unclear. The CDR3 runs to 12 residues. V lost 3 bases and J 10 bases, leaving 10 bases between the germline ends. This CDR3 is CASSFWASEQFF. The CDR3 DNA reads TGTGCCAGCAGTTTCTGGGCATCCGAGCAGTTCTTC.

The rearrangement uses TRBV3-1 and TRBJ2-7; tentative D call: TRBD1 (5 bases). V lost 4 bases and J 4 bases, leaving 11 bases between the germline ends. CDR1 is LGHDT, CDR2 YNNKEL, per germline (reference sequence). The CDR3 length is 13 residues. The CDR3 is CASSLGNRYEQYF. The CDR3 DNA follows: TGTGCCAGCAGCCTCGGAAACAGGTACGAGCAGTACTTC.

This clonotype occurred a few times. The DNA for the CDR3 is TGTGCCAGCAGCCAAGACAGATCTGGAAACACCATATATTTT. Translation: CASSQDRSGNTIYF. The gene calls are TRBV7-9 and TRBJ1-3, with a weak D call TRBD1 (5 bases). CDR3 size: 14 residues. CDR1 is SEHNR and CDR2 is FQNEAQ in the germline V gene (reference sequence). Trimming removed 5 bases from V and 1 base from J, with 9 bases in between.

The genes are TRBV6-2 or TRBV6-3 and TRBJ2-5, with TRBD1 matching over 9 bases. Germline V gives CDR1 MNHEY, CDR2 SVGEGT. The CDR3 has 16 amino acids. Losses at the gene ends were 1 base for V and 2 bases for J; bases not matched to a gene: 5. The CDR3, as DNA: TGTGCCAGCAGTTACTTATGGACAGGGGTACAAGAGACCCAGTACTTC. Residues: CASSYLWTGVQETQYF.

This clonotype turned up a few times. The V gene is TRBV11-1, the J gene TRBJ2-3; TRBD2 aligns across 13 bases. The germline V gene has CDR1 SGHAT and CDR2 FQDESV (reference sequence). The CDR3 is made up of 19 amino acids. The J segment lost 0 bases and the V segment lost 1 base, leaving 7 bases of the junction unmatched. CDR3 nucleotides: TGTGCCAGCAGCTTAGACCGGACTAGCGGGGGAACTAGCACAGATACGCAGTATTTT. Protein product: CASSLDRTSGGTSTDTQYF. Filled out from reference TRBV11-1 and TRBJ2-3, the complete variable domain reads EAEVAQSPRYKITEKSQAVAFWCDPISGHATLYWYRQILGQGPELLVQFQDESVVDDSQLPKDRFSAERLKGVDSTLKIQPAELGDSAMYLCASSLDRTSGGTSTDTQYFGPGTRLTVL.

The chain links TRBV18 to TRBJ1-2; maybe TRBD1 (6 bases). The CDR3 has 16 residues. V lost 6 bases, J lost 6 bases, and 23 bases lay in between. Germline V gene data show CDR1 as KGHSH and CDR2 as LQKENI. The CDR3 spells CASSPDRGARFDGYTF. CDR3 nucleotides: TGTGCCAGCTCTCCGGATAGGGGGGCTCGATTCGATGGCTACACCTTC.

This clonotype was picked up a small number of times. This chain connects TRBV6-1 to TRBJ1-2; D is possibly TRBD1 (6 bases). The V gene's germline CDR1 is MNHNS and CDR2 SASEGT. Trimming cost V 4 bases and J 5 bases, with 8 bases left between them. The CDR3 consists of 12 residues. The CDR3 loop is CASSGTGYGYTF. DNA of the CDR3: TGTGCCAGCAGTGGCACAGGGTATGGCTACACCTTC.

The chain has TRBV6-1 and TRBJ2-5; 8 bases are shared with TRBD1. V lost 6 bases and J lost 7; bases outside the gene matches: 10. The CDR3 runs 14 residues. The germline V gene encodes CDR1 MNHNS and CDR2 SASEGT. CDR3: CASREDRVKGTQYF. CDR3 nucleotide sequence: TGTGCCAGCAGGGAGGACAGGGTAAAAGGGACCCAGTACTTC.

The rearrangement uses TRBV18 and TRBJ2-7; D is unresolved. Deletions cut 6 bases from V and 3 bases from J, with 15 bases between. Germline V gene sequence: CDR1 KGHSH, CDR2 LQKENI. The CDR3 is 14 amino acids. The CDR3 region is CASSPYSQDYEQYF. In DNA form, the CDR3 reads TGTGCCAGCTCCCCATACTCCCAGGACTACGAGCAGTACTTC.

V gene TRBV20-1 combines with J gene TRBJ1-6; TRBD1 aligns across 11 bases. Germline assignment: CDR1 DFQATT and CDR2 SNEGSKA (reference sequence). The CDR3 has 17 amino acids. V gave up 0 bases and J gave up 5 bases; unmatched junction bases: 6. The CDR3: CSARDGGQGVHNSPLHF. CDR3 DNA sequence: TGCAGTGCTAGAGATGGGGGACAGGGGGTCCATAATTCACCCCTCCACTTT.

In nucleotides, the CDR3 is TGCGCCAGCAGCTGGACCCCGTGGTCAGATACGCAGTATTTT. The encoded protein is CASSWTPWSDTQYF. The chain carries TRBV5-1 and TRBJ2-3, with D unresolved. CDR1 SGHRS and CDR2 YFSETQ come from the germline V gene. CDR3 length equals 14 residues. Deletions cut 3 bases from V and 4 bases from J, with 12 bases between.

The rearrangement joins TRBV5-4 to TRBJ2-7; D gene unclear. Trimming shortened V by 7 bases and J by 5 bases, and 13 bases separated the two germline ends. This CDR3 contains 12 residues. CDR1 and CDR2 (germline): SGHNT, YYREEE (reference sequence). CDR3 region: CASLGTINEQYF. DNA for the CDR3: TGTGCCAGCCTTGGAACTATAAACGAGCAGTACTTC.

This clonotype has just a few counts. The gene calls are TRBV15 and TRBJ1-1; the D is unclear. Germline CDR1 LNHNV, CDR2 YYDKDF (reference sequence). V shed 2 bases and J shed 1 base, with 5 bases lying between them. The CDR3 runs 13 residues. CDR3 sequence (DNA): TGTGCCACCAGCAGACACCCGAACACTGAAGCTTTCTTT. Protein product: CATSRHPNTEAFF. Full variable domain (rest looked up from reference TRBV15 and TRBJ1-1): DAMVIQNPRYQVTQFGKPVTLSCSQTLNHNVMYWYQQKSSQAPKLLFHYYDKDFNNEADTPDNFQSRRPNTSFCFLDIRSPGLGDTAMYLCATSRHPNTEAFFGQGTRLTVV.

CDR3 sequence reads: CATLGGAGDGYTF. The CDR3 region has the DNA TGTGCCACCCTGGGGGGCGCTGGGGATGGCTACACCTTC. The chain recombines TRBV2 with TRBJ1-2; possibly TRBD1 for D (6 bases). The V end lost 10 bases, the J end lost 6 bases, and 18 bases lay between the germline ends. The CDR3 extends over 13 amino acids. CDR1 and CDR2 (germline): SNHLY, FYNNEI.

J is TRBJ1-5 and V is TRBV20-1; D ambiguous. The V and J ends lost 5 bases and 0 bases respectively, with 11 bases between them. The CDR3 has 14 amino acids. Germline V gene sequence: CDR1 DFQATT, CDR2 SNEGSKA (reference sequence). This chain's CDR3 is CSARPGVSNQPQHF. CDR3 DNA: TGCAGTGCTCGGCCGGGAGTTAGCAATCAGCCCCAGCATTTT.

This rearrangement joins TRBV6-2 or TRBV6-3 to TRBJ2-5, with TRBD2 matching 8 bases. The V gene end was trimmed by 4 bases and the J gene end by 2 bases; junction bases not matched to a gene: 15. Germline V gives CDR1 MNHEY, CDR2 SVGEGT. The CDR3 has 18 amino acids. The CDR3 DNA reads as TGTGCCAGCAGTTGGCCGGGACTAGAACTGCCGACTCAAGAGACCCAGTACTTC. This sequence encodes CASSWPGLELPTQETQYF.

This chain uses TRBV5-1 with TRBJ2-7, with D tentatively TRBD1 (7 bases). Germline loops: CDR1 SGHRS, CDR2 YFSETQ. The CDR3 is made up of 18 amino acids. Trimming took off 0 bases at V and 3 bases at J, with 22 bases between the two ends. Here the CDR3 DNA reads TGCGCCAGCAGCTTGGCTGGCTCTTTGCGGGACAGCGGCTACGAGCAGTACTTC. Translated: CASSLAGSLRDSGYEQYF.

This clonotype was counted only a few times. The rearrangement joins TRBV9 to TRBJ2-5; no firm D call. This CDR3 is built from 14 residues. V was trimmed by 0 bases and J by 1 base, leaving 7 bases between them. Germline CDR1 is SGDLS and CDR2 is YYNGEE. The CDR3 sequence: CASSVDHFQETQYF. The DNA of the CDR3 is TGTGCCAGCAGCGTAGATCACTTCCAAGAGACCCAGTACTTC. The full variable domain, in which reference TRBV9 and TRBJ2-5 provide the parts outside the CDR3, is DSGVTQTPKHLITATGQRVTLRCSPRSGDLSVYWYQQSLDQGLQFLIQYYNGEERAKGNILERFSAQQFPDLHSELNLSSLELGDSALYFCASSVDHFQETQYFGPGTRLLVL.

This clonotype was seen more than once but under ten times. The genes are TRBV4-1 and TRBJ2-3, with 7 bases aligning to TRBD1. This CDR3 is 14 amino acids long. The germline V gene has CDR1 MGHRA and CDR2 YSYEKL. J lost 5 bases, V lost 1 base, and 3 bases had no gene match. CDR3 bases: TGCGCCAGCAGCCAAGTAGGGGGCGGAGATACGCAGTATTTT. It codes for CASSQVGGGDTQYF.

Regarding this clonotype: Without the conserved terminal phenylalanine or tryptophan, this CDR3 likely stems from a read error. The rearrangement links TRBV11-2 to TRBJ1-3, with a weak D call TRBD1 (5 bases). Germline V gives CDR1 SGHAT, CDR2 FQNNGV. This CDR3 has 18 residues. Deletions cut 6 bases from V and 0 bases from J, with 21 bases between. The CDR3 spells CASSLRWLQGGSGNTIYC. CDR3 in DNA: TGTGCCAGCAGTCTAAGGTGGTTGCAGGGAGGCTCTGGAAACACCATATATTGT.

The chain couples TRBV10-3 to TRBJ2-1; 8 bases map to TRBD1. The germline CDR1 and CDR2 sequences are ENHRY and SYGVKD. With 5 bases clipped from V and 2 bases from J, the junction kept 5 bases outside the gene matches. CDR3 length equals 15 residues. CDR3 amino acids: CAISSTGGTYNEQFF. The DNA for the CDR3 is TGTGCCATCAGTTCCACAGGGGGGACCTACAATGAGCAGTTCTTC.

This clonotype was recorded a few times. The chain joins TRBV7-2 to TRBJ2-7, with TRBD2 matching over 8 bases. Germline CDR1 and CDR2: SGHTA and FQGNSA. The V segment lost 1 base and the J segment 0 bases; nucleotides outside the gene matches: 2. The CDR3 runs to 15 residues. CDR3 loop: CASSLESGSSYEQYF. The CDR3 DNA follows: TGTGCCAGCAGCTTAGAGAGCGGGAGCTCCTACGAGCAGTACTTC.

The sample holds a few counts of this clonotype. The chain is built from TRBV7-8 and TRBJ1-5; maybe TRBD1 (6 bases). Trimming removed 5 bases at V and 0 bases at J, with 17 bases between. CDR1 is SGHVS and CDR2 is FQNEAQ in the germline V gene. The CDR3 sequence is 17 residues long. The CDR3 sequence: CASSPRWTVYSNQPQHF. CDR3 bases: TGTGCCAGCAGCCCCCGCTGGACAGTGTATAGCAATCAGCCCCAGCATTTT.

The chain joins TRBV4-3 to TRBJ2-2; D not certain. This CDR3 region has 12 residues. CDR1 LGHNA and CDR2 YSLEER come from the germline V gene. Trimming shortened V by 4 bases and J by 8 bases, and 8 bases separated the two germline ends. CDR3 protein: CASSPVGGELFF. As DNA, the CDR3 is TGCGCCAGCAGCCCGGTAGGGGGGGAGCTGTTTTTT.

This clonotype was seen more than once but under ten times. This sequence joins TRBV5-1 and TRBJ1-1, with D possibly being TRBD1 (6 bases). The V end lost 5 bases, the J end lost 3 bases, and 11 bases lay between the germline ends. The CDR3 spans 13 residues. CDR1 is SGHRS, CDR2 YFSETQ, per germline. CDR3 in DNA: TGCGCCAGCAGAAGAGGGGGGGACACTGAAGCTTTCTTT. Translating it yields CASRRGGDTEAFF. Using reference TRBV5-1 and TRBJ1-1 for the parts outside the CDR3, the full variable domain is KAGVTQTPRYLIKTRGQQVTLSCSPISGHRSVSWYQQTPGQGLQFLFEYFSETQRNKGNFPGRFSGRQFSNSRSEMNVSTLELGDSALYLCASRRGGDTEAFFGQGTRLTVV.

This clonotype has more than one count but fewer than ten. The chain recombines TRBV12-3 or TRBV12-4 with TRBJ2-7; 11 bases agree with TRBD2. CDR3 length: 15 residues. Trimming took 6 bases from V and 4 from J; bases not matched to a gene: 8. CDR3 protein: CASSSSGGQVYEQYF. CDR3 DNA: TGTGCCAGCAGCTCTAGCGGGGGGCAGGTATACGAGCAGTACTTC.

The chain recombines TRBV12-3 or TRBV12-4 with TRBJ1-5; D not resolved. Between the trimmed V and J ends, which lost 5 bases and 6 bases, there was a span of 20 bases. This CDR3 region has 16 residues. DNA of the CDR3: TGTGCCAGCAGTCCTGACGGCGGCGGGAGCGTTCAGCCCCAGCATTTT. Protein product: CASSPDGGGSVQPQHF.

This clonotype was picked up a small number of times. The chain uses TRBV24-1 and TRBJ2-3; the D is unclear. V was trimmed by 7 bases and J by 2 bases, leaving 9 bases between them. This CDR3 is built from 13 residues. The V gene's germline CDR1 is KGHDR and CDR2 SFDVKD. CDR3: CATRGAVTDTQYF. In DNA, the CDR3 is TGTGCCACCAGGGGCGCGGTCACAGATACGCAGTATTTT.

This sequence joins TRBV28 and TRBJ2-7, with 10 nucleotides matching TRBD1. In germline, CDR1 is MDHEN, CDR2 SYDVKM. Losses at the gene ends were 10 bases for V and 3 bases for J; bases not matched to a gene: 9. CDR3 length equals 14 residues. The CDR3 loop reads CAIKWTGGDYEQYF. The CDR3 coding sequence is TGTGCCATCAAGTGGACAGGGGGGGACTACGAGCAGTACTTC.

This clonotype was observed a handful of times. The CDR3 here is CASGSGVEDTQYF. Here the CDR3 DNA reads TGTGCCAGCGGGTCGGGTGTTGAAGATACGCAGTATTTT. The V and J genes are TRBV11-2 and TRBJ2-3; D is unresolved. Germline assignment: CDR1 SGHAT and CDR2 FQNNGV. V was trimmed by 8 bases and J by 5 bases, leaving 14 bases between them. The CDR3 contains 13 residues.